The rows below give T cell receptor beta chains drawn from one sample of a study of T cell responses to AZD1222 COVID-19 vaccine. Sequenced by immunoSEQ multiplex PCR; TCRdb stores in-frame clones only, minus some. The sample holds some 180,000 clones, just over 85% seen once. The starting material was peripheral blood, obtained on day 0 of AZD1222 vaccination. The receptors were gathered from an adult in good health. Each CDR3 is given with its conserved first and last residue. D genes are given only for firm matches. For some rows the clone size is stated as once, few or many, or as a class when expanded; others skip it.

J: TRBJ2-2; size: .; V: TRBV5-1; D: .; CDR3: CASSLDRGFGTGELFF; DNA: TGCGCCAGCAGCTTGGACCGGGGCTTCGGGACCGGGGAGCTGTTTTTT
J: TRBJ2-2; size: once; V: TRBV5-4; D: .; CDR3: CASSRGTGELFF; DNA: TGTGCCAGCAGCCGGGGCACCGGGGAGCTGTTTTTT
J: TRBJ1-4; size: .; V: TRBV28; D: .; CDR3: CASSKGYSTNEKLFF; DNA: TGTGCCAGCAGTAAGGGCTACTCAACTAATGAAAAACTGTTTTTT
J: TRBJ1-5; size: .; V: TRBV9; D: .; CDR3: CAENGKAGGHQPQHF; DNA: TGTGCCGAGAATGGTAAGGCAGGCGGGCATCAGCCCCAGCATTTT
J: TRBJ2-3; size: .; V: TRBV19; D: .; CDR3: CASSPRVVLSTDTQYF; DNA: TGTGCCAGTAGTCCGCGGGTTGTTTTAAGCACAGATACGCAGTATTTT
J: TRBJ1-6; size: .; V: TRBV6-1; D: .; CDR3: CASSDSGVFSPLHF; DNA: TGTGCCAGCAGTGATTCGGGGGTTTTTTCACCCCTCCACTTT
J: TRBJ2-5; size: .; V: TRBV11-2; D: TRBD1; CDR3: CASSQPLTGEETQYF; DNA: TGTGCCAGCAGCCAACCCTTGACAGGGGAAGAGACCCAGTACTTC
J: TRBJ1-1; size: .; V: TRBV5-6; D: .; CDR3: CASSPAANTEAFF; DNA: TGTGCCAGCAGCCCCGCCGCTAACACTGAAGCTTTCTTT
J: TRBJ1-2; size: .; V: TRBV28; D: TRBD1; CDR3: CASSLFQGAHGYTF; DNA: TGTGCCAGCAGTTTATTTCAGGGGGCGCACGGCTACACCTTC
J: TRBJ2-3; size: .; V: TRBV12-5; D: TRBD2; CDR3: CASGLAGETDTQYF; DNA: TGTGCTAGTGGGTTAGCGGGAGAAACAGATACGCAGTATTTT
J: TRBJ1-2; size: once; V: TRBV10-3; D: .; CDR3: CAISDERIYGYTF; DNA: TGTGCCATCAGTGATGAAAGGATCTATGGCTACACCTTC
J: TRBJ2-1; size: once; V: TRBV7-3; D: TRBD2; CDR3: CASSPSRGSYNEQFF; DNA: TGTGCCAGCAGCCCCAGCCGCGGGAGTTACAATGAGCAGTTCTTC
J: TRBJ2-2; size: .; V: TRBV9; D: .; CDR3: CASSVAGQGGGELFF; DNA: TGTGCCAGCAGCGTAGCAGGGCAAGGAGGCGGGGAGCTGTTTTTT
J: TRBJ2-7; size: .; V: TRBV19; D: .; CDR3: CASTGPYEQYF; DNA: TGTGCCAGTACCGGACCCTACGAGCAGTACTTC
J: TRBJ2-1; size: .; V: TRBV11-3; D: .; CDR3: CASSSGTPRNEQFF; DNA: TGTGCCAGCAGCTCCGGGACACCCCGAAATGAGCAGTTCTTC
J: TRBJ1-2; size: .; V: TRBV29-1; D: .; CDR3: CSVEASAGRPNYGYTF; DNA: TGCAGCGTTGAAGCCTCGGCCGGGAGGCCTAACTATGGCTACACCTTC
J: TRBJ2-3; size: .; V: TRBV5-4; D: .; CDR3: CASSLRGAVVTDTQYF; DNA: TGTGCCAGCAGCTTGAGGGGGGCAGTTGTAACAGATACGCAGTATTTT
J: TRBJ1-5; size: .; V: TRBV28; D: .; CDR3: CASSDGDQPQHF; DNA: TGTGCCAGCTCGGACGGGGACCAGCCCCAGCATTTT
J: TRBJ1-2; size: .; V: TRBV28; D: TRBD1; CDR3: CASSVGQGAAGYTF; DNA: TGTGCCAGCAGTGTGGGACAGGGGGCAGCCGGCTACACCTTC
J: TRBJ1-5; size: .; V: TRBV28; D: .; CDR3: CASSFRAESNQPQHF; DNA: TGTGCCAGCAGTTTCAGGGCAGAAAGCAATCAGCCCCAGCATTTT
J: TRBJ1-1; size: .; V: TRBV6-1; D: .; CDR3: CASSEAPDSGAFF; DNA: TGTGCCAGCAGTGAAGCCCCGGACTCTGGAGCTTTCTTT
J: TRBJ1-1; size: .; V: TRBV4-2; D: .; CDR3: CASSQGISEAFF; DNA: TGTGCCAGCAGCCAGGGGATCTCTGAAGCTTTCTTT
J: TRBJ1-1; size: .; V: TRBV6-5; D: TRBD1; CDR3: CASRDRGGGTEAFF; DNA: TGTGCCAGCAGGGACAGGGGGGGTGGTACTGAAGCTTTCTTT
J: TRBJ2-3; size: .; V: TRBV27; D: .; CDR3: CASRSAAGSTDTQYF; DNA: TGTGCCAGTCGTTCAGCGGCGGGATCCACAGATACGCAGTATTTT
J: TRBJ1-5; size: .; V: TRBV19; D: .; CDR3: CASIAGTSNQPQHF; DNA: TGTGCCAGTATAGCAGGGACATCCAATCAGCCCCAGCATTTT
J: TRBJ1-5; size: once; V: TRBV24-1; D: .; CDR3: CATSGRGVGNQPQHF; DNA: TGTGCCACCAGTGGTAGGGGGGTGGGCAATCAGCCCCAGCATTTT
J: TRBJ1-1; size: once; V: TRBV7-9; D: .; CDR3: CASSLVGNTEAFF; DNA: TGTGCCAGCAGCTTAGTGGGTAACACTGAAGCTTTCTTT
J: TRBJ1-2; size: few; V: TRBV16; D: .; CDR3: CASSRSGYGYTF; DNA: TGTGCCAGCAGCCGGTCAGGCTATGGCTACACCTTC
J: TRBJ1-3; size: .; V: TRBV28; D: TRBD1; CDR3: CASSLFQRGGGGNTIYF; DNA: TGTGCCAGCAGTTTATTCCAGCGAGGGGGCGGCGGAAACACCATATATTTT
J: TRBJ1-2; size: .; V: TRBV28; D: .; CDR3: CASSLNLYGYTF; DNA: TGTGCCAGCAGTTTAAACCTCTATGGCTACACCTTC
J: TRBJ2-1; size: .; V: TRBV6-5; D: TRBD2; CDR3: CASVRLAGGYNEQFF; DNA: TGTGCCAGCGTTAGACTAGCGGGAGGGTACAATGAGCAGTTCTTC
J: TRBJ1-2; size: .; V: TRBV12-3/TRBV12-4; D: .; CDR3: CASSLDRGIGYTF; DNA: TGTGCCAGCAGTTTAGATAGGGGAATTGGCTACACCTTC
J: TRBJ1-6; size: .; V: TRBV7-8; D: .; CDR3: CASSPGVAWVSPLHF; DNA: TGTGCCAGCAGCCCTGGGGTGGCCTGGGTATCACCCCTCCACTTT
J: TRBJ1-5; size: .; V: TRBV28; D: .; CDR3: CASRQDLNQPQHF; DNA: TGTGCCAGCAGACAGGACCTCAATCAGCCCCAGCATTTT
J: TRBJ1-2; size: .; V: TRBV30; D: .; CDR3: CAWSYAGTSTNYGYTF; DNA: TGTGCCTGGAGTTACGCCGGGACATCGACTAACTATGGCTACACCTTC
J: TRBJ2-7; size: .; V: TRBV30; D: TRBD2; CDR3: CAWRGLAGRYEQYF; DNA: TGTGCCTGGAGAGGACTAGCGGGGCGATACGAGCAGTACTTC
J: TRBJ1-5; size: .; V: TRBV5-6; D: .; CDR3: CASSLRGPAYQPQHF; DNA: TGTGCCAGCAGCTTGAGGGGACCCGCCTATCAGCCCCAGCATTTT
J: TRBJ1-2; size: .; V: TRBV28; D: .; CDR3: CASSPLGGGNYGYTF; DNA: TGTGCCAGCAGTCCGCTCGGAGGGGGAAACTATGGCTACACCTTC
J: TRBJ2-6; size: .; V: TRBV28; D: TRBD1; CDR3: CASNPLGDRGSGANVLTF; DNA: TGTGCCAGCAACCCACTCGGGGACAGGGGATCTGGGGCCAACGTCCTGACTTTC
J: TRBJ2-2; size: .; V: TRBV19; D: .; CDR3: CASSFLDSITGELFF; DNA: TGTGCCAGTAGTTTCCTGGACTCAATCACCGGGGAGCTGTTTTTT
J: TRBJ1-2; size: .; V: TRBV27; D: .; CDR3: CASRTKGGYGYTF; DNA: TGTGCCAGCCGGACGAAAGGGGGCTATGGCTACACCTTC
J: TRBJ1-5; size: .; V: TRBV7-3; D: .; CDR3: CASSRVSMYQPQHF; DNA: TGTGCCAGCAGCCGCGTCTCGATGTACCAGCCCCAGCATTTT
J: TRBJ1-5; size: .; V: TRBV5-1; D: .; CDR3: CASSYGAAGQPQHF; DNA: TGCGCCAGCAGCTACGGAGCGGCGGGTCAGCCCCAGCATTTT
J: TRBJ2-3; size: .; V: TRBV11-3; D: .; CDR3: CASSPGQGGTDTQYF; DNA: TGTGCCAGCAGCCCCGGGCAGGGCGGCACAGATACGCAGTATTTT
J: TRBJ2-1; size: .; V: TRBV28; D: .; CDR3: CASSLISAGDEQFF; DNA: TGTGCCAGCAGTTTGATTTCCGCCGGGGATGAGCAGTTCTTC
J: TRBJ1-1; size: .; V: TRBV10-3; D: .; CDR3: CAISEGWSRGGTEAFF; DNA: TGTGCCATCAGTGAAGGTTGGAGCAGGGGTGGCACTGAAGCTTTCTTT
J: TRBJ2-7; size: .; V: TRBV12-3/TRBV12-4; D: .; CDR3: CASSREGQLMYF; DNA: TGTGCCAGCAGTCGAGAAGGACAGCTTATGTACTTC
J: TRBJ1-1; size: .; V: TRBV3-1/TRBV3-2; D: TRBD1; CDR3: CASSQHDRDSEAFF; DNA: TGTGCCAGCAGCCAGCACGACCGGGACAGTGAAGCTTTCTTT
J: TRBJ2-7; size: .; V: TRBV12-2; D: .; CDR3: CASRLAGDRIGQYF; DNA: TGTGCAAGTCGCTTAGCGGGGGACAGAATCGGGCAGTACTTC
J: TRBJ2-4; size: .; V: TRBV4-1; D: TRBD1; CDR3: CASSPRDRGVDLQYF; DNA: TGCGCCAGCAGCCCCCGGGACAGGGGTGTTGATCTTCAGTACTTC
J: TRBJ2-7; size: .; V: TRBV5-6; D: .; CDR3: CASSFPASYEQYF; DNA: TGTGCCAGCAGCTTTCCCGCCTCATACGAGCAGTACTTC
J: TRBJ2-2; size: .; V: TRBV9; D: .; CDR3: CASRPESRRNGELFF; DNA: TGTGCCAGCAGGCCGGAGTCCAGACGAAACGGGGAGCTGTTTTTT
J: TRBJ1-5; size: .; V: TRBV11-2; D: .; CDR3: CASSPAGRAGAQHF; DNA: TGTGCCAGCAGCCCTGCGGGCAGGGCGGGCGCCCAGCATTTT
J: TRBJ1-2; size: .; V: TRBV9; D: .; CDR3: CASTLDTNYGYTF; DNA: TGTGCCAGCACACTTGACACTAACTATGGCTACACCTTC
J: TRBJ1-1; size: .; V: TRBV18; D: .; CDR3: CASSPRGNTEAFF; DNA: TGTGCCAGCTCACCAAGGGGGAACACTGAAGCTTTCTTT
J: TRBJ2-1; size: .; V: TRBV10-3; D: .; CDR3: CAISLTTLGDNEQFF; DNA: TGTGCCATCAGCCTGACTACCCTGGGGGACAATGAGCAGTTCTTC
J: TRBJ2-3; size: once; V: TRBV14; D: TRBD1; CDR3: CASSTHRGLSTDTQYF; DNA: TGTGCCAGCAGCACGCACAGGGGGCTAAGCACAGATACGCAGTATTTT